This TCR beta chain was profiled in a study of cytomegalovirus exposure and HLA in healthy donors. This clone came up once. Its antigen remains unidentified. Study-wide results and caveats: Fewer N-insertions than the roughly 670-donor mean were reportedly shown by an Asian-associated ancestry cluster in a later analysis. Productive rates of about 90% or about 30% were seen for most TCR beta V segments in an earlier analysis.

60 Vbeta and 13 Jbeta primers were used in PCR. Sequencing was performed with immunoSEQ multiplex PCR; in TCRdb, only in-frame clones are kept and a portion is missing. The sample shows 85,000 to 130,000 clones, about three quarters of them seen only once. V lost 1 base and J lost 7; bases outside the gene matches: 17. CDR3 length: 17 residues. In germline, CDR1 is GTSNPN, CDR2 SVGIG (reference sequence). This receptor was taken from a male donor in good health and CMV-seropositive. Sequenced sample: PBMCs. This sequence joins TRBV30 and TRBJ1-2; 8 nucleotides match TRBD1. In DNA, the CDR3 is TGTGCCTGGAGTGCACCCAGGACAGGGCCACCTTCCATTGGCTACACCTTC. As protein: CAWSAPRTGPPSIGYTF. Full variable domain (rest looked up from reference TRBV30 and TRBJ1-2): SQTIHQWPATLVQPVGSPLSLECTVEGTSNPNLYWYRQAAGRGLQLLFYSVGIGQISSEVPQNLSASRPQDRQFILSSKKLLLSDSGFYLCAWSAPRTGPPSIGYTFGSGTRLTVV.